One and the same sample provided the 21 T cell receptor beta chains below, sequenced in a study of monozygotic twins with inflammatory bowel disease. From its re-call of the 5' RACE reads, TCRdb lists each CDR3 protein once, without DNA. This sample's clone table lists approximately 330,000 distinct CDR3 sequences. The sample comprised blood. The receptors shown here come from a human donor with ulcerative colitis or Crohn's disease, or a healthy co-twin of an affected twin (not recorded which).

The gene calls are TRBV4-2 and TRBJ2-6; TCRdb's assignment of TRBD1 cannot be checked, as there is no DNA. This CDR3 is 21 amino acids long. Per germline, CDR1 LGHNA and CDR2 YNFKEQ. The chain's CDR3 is CASSVIPRTGQGKSGANVLTF.

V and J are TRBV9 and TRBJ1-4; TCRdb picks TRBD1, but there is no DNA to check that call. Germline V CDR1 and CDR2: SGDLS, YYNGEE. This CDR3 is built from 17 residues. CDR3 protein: CASSPPPGQGDEEKLFF.

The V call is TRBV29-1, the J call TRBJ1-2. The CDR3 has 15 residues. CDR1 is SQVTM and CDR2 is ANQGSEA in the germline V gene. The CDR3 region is CSVQTSGSGGYGYTF.

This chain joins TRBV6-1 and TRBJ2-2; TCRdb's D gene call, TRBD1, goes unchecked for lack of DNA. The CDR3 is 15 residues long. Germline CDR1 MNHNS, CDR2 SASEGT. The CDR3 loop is CASSRGQNQPGELFF.

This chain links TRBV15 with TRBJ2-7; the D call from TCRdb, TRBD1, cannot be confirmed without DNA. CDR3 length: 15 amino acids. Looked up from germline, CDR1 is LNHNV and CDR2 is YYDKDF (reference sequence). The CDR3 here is CATSRDRTGTNEQYF. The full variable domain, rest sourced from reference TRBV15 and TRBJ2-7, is DAMVIQNPRYQVTQFGKPVTLSCSQTLNHNVMYWYQQKSSQAPKLLFHYYDKDFNNEADTPDNFQSRRPNTSFCFLDIRSPGLGDTAMYLCATSRDRTGTNEQYFGPGTRLTVT.

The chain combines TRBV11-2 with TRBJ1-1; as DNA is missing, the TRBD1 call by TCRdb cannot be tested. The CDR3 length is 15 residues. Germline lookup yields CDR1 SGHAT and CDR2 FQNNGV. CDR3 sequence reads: CASSLDPGPIAEAFF.

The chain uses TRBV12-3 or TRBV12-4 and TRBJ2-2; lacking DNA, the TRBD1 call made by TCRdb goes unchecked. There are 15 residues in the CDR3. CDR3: CASSLRQANTGELFF.

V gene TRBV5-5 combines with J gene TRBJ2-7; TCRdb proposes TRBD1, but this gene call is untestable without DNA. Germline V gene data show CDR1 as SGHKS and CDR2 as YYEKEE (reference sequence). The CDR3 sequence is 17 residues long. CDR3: CASSAVGQGANLYEQYF.

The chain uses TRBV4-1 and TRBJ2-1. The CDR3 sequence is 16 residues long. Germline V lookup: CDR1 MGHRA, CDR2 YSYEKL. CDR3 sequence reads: CASSQVGRGSYNEQFF.

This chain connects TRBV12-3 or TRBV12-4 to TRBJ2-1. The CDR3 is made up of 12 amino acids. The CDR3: CASSTRVNEQFF.

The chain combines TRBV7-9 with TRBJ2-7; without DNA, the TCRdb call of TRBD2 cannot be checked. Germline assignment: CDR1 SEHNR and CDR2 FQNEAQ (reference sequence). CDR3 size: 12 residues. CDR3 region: CASLAAGGEQYF.

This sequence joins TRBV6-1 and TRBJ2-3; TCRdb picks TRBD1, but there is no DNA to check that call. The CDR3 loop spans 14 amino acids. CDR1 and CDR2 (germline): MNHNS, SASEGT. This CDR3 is CASGVGGREDTQYF.

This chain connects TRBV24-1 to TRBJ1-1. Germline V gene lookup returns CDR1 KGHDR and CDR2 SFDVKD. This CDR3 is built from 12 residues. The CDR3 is CATPNRKVEAFF.

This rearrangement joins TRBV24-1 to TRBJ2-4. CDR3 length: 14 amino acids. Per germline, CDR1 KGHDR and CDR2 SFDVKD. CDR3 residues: CATSEPTQGNIQYF.

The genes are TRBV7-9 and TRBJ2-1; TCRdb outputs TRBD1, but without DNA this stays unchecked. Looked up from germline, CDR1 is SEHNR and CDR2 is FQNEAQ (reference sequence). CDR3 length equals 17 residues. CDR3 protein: CASSLVPGPSSYNEQFF.

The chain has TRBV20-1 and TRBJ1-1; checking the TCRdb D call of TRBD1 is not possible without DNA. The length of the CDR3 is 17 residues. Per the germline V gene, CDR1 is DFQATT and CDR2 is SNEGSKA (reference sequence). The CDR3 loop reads CSASDPWTGGLNTEAFF.

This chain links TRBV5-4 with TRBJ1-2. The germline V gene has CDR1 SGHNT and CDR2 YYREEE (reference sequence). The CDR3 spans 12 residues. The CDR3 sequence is CASSLLTDGYTF.

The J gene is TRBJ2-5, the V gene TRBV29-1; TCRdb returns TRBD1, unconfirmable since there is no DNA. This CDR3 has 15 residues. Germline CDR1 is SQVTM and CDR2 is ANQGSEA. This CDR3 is CSVEGGDRGGETQYF. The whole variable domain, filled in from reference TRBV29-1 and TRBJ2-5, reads SAVISQKPSRDICQRGTSLTIQCQVDSQVTMMFWYRQQPGQSLTLIATANQGSEATYESGFVIDKFPISRPNLTFSTLTVSNMSPEDSSIYLCSVEGGDRGGETQYFGPGTRLLVL.

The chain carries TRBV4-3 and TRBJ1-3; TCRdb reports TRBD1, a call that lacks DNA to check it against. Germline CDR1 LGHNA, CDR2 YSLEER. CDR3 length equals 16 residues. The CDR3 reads CASSQDGTGSGNTIYF.

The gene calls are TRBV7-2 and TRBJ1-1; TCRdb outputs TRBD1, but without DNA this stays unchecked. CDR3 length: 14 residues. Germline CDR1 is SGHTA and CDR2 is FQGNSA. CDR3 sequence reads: CASSSRGQGVEAFF.

The CDR3 is CASSVGGMAKNIQYF. This sequence joins TRBV28 and TRBJ2-4; TCRdb's D call, TRBD1, is unchecked because there is no DNA. CDR3 length: 15 amino acids. The germline gives CDR1 MDHEN, CDR2 SYDVKM. Filled out from reference TRBV28 and TRBJ2-4, the complete variable domain reads DVKVTQSSRYLVKRTGEKVFLECVQDMDHENMFWYRQDPGLGLRLIYFSYDVKMKEKGDIPEGYSVSREKKERFSLILESASTNQTSMYLCASSVGGMAKNIQYFGAGTRLSVL.